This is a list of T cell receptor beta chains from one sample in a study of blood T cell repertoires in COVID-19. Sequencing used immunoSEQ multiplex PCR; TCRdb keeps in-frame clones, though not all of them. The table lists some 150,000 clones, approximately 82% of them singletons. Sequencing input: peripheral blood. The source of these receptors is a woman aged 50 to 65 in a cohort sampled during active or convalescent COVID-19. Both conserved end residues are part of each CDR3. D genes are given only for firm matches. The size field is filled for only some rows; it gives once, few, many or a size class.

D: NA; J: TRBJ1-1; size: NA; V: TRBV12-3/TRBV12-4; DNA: TGTGCCAGCAGTTTTTCGGTAAACACTGAAGCTTTCTTT; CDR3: CASSFSVNTEAFF
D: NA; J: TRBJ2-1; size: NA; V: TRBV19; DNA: TGTGCCAGTAGTATAGGACCAATGGACGGAGGCCCGCGTAATGAGCAGTTCTTC; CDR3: CASSIGPMDGGPRNEQFF
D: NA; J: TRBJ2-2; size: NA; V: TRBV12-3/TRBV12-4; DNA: TGTGCCAGCAGTTTCTACACCGGGGAGCTGTTTTTT; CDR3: CASSFYTGELFF
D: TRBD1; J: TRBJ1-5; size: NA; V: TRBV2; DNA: TGTGCCTCTCAAGAGTTACAGGGGGCCTTTCAGCCCCAGCATTTT; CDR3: CASQELQGAFQPQHF
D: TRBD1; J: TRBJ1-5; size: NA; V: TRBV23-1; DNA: TGCGCCAGCAGTCATCCGACAGGGTGCAATCAGCCCCAGCATTTT; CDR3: CASSHPTGCNQPQHF
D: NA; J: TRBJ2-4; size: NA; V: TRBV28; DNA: TGTGCCAGCAGTTTTGGGGGGACCAAAAACATTCAGTACTTC; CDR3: CASSFGGTKNIQYF
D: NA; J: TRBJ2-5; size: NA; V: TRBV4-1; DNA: TGCGCCAGCAGCCAAGCGGGCCAGCGGCAAGAGACCCAGTACTTC; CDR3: CASSQAGQRQETQYF
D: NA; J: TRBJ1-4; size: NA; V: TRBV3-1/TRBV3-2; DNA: TGTGCCAGCAGCGCTCAAAGGACAATCTGTCGTGAAAAACTGTTTTTT; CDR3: CASSAQRTICREKLFF
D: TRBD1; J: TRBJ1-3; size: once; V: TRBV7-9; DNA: TGTGCCAGCAGCTTAGACAGGGGTTCTGGAAACACCATATATTTT; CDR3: CASSLDRGSGNTIYF
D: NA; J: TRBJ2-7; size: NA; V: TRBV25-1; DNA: TGTGCCAGCAGTGACCCCAGGGGCTCCTACGAGCAGTACTTC; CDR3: CASSDPRGSYEQYF
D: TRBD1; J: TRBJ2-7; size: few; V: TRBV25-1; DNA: TGTGCCAGCAGTGTACAGGGGACCGAGCAGTACTTC; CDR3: CASSVQGTEQYF
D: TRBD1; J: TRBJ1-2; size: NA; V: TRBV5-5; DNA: TGTGCCAGCAGCTTGTCCCTCGACAGGGGGGTTTATGGCTACACCTTC; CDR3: CASSLSLDRGVYGYTF
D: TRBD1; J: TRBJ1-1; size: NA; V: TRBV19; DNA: TGTGCCAGTAGTATAGGGAAGGGGGCAAGATTCACTGAAGCTTTCTTT; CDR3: CASSIGKGARFTEAFF
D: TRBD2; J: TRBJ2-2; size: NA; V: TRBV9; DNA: TGTGCCAGCAGCCCGCTTAGGACTAGCGGGGGCAACGGGGAGCTGTTTTTT; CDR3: CASSPLRTSGGNGELFF
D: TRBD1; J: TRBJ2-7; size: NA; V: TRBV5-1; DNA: TGCGCCAGCAGCTTGGCCGGGACAGGGCAGTACGAGCAGTACTTC; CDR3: CASSLAGTGQYEQYF
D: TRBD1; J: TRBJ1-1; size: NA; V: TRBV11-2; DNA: TGTGCCAGCAGCCTCAGGACAGGGAACACTGAAGCTTTCTTT; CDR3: CASSLRTGNTEAFF
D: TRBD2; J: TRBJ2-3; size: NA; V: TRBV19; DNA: TGTGCCAGTAGTATAGATAGAGCGGGACGGGGTACGCAGTATTTT; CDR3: CASSIDRAGRGTQYF
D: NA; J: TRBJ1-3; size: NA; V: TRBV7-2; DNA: TGTGCCAGCACCCTGGCCGGGGCAGGGGTAACTACTGGAAACACCATATATTTT; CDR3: CASTLAGAGVTTGNTIYF
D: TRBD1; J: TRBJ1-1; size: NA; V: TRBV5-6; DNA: TGTGCCAGCAGCTTGACGACAGGGGTGTTCACTGAAGCTTTCTTT; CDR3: CASSLTTGVFTEAFF
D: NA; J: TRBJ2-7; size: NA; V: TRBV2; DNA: TGTGCCAGCAGAAGAACAGGGAGCTCCTACGAGCAGTACTTC; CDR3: CASRRTGSSYEQYF
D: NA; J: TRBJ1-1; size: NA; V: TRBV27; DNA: TGTGCCAGCAGTCTAAACGGGAACACTGAAGCTTTCTTT; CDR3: CASSLNGNTEAFF
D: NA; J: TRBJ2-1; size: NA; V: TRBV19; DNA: TGTGCCAGTAGTGATTTGAGGGTTAGGGACTACAATGAGCAGTTCTTC; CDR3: CASSDLRVRDYNEQFF